One and the same sample provided the 8 T cell receptor beta chains below, sequenced in a study of blood T cell repertoires in COVID-19 (dated by TCRdb to about 2020). The receptor library was made with the immunoSEQ multiplex PCR assay. This immuneACCESS table, as held by TCRdb, lists in-frame sequences with V and J called but not all clones. Of the missing ones, under half trace to an unresolved V gene in checked studies; the others have no known cause. In this sample the table shows fewer than 250,000 clones, 80% of which occur a single time. Over 7% of the sample is taken by the ten largest. Sequencing input: PBMCs or T cells enriched from blood (not recorded which). These receptors all come from a woman aged 40 to 50 with acute COVID-19.

This chain links TRBV7-9 with TRBJ2-2, with 12 nucleotides matching TRBD2. The length of the CDR3 is 16 residues. Trimming cost V 8 bases and J 2 bases; bases outside gene matches: 6. CDR1 is SEHNR, CDR2 FQNEAQ, per germline (reference sequence). The CDR3 sequence is CASGRLAGVNTGELFF. CDR3 nucleotides: TGTGCCAGCGGACGACTAGCGGGGGTTAACACCGGGGAGCTGTTTTTT.

The sample holds a few counts of this clone. The V call is TRBV7-8, the J call TRBJ2-1, with 13 bases that match TRBD2. CDR3 length: 18 residues. CDR1 is SGHVS and CDR2 is FQNEAQ in the germline V gene. With 5 bases clipped from V and 6 bases from J, the junction kept 13 bases outside the gene matches. The chain's CDR3 is CASSPPLRLAGGRNEQFF. Here the CDR3 DNA reads TGTGCCAGCAGCCCTCCCCTGAGACTAGCGGGGGGCCGCAATGAGCAGTTCTTC.

This chain links TRBV7-2 with TRBJ1-2, with D hard to call. This CDR3 is built from 14 residues. The V and J ends lost 1 base and 5 bases respectively, with 11 bases between them. The germline gives CDR1 SGHTA, CDR2 FQGNSA. The CDR3 sequence is CASSLVAERYGYTF. For the CDR3, the DNA is TGTGCCAGCAGCTTAGTTGCGGAGAGGTATGGCTACACCTTC.

This rearrangement joins TRBV7-8 to TRBJ1-1; 7 bases are shared with TRBD1. V lost 3 bases and J lost 3; bases outside the gene matches: 10. The CDR3 extends over 16 amino acids. Germline CDR1 and CDR2: SGHVS and FQNEAQ. The CDR3 DNA is TGTGCCAGCAGCTTCCGGACAGGAGTGGTGCACACTGAAGCTTTCTTT. Protein: CASSFRTGVVHTEAFF.

The chain recombines TRBV28 with TRBJ2-7, with 9 bases that match TRBD1. V was clipped by 11 bases and J by 1 base; unmatched bases: 3. CDR3 length: 12 amino acids. The V gene's germline CDR1 is MDHEN and CDR2 SYDVKM. CDR3 protein: CAGGTGSYEQYF. CDR3 nucleotide sequence: TGTGCCGGGGGGACAGGGTCCTACGAGCAGTACTTC. Full variable domain (outside the CDR3, taken from reference TRBV28 and TRBJ2-7): DVKVTQSSRYLVKRTGEKVFLECVQDMDHENMFWYRQDPGLGLRLIYFSYDVKMKEKGDIPEGYSVSREKKERFSLILESASTNQTSMYLCAGGTGSYEQYFGPGTRLTVT.

In this sample, this clone turned up once. The rearrangement links TRBV7-3 to TRBJ2-2; 8 bases fit TRBD1. CDR3 length: 13 residues. The germline gives CDR1 SGHTA, CDR2 FQGTGA. With 5 bases clipped from V and 9 bases from J, the junction kept 5 bases outside the gene matches. The CDR3 DNA reads as TGTGCCAGCAGCCAGTCAGGGGGCAGGGAGCTGTTTTTT. Translated, it gives CASSQSGGRELFF.

J is TRBJ2-7 and V is TRBV15; 9 nucleotides align to TRBD1. The CDR3 sequence is 16 residues long. Germline-derived CDR1 and CDR2 are LNHNV and YYDKDF (reference sequence). With 1 base clipped from V and 3 bases from J, the junction kept 7 bases outside the gene matches. As DNA, the CDR3 is TGTGCCACCAGCAGAGTTTTCGGACAGGGGAACTACGAGCAGTACTTC. Translation gives CATSRVFGQGNYEQYF.

The rearrangement joins TRBV30 to TRBJ1-2, with TRBD1 identical over 8 bases. This CDR3 spans 15 amino acids. Germline lookup yields CDR1 GTSNPN and CDR2 SVGIG (reference sequence). V was pared by 4 bases and J by 8 bases, with 15 bases of the junction left unmatched. CDR3 residues: CAWNERTDRAGGYTF. DNA for the CDR3: TGTGCCTGGAACGAAAGAACGGACAGGGCTGGAGGCTACACCTTC.